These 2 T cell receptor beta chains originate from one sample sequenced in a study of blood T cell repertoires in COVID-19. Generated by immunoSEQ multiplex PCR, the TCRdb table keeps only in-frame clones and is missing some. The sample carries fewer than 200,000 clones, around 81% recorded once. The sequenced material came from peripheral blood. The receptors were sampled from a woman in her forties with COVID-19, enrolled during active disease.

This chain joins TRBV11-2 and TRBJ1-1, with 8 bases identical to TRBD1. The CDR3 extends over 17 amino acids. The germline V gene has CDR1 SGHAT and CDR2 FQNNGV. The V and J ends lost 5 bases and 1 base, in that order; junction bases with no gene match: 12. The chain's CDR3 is CASSTHRQGPKNTEAFF. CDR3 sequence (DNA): TGTGCCAGCAGCACTCACCGACAGGGGCCGAAGAACACTGAAGCTTTCTTT. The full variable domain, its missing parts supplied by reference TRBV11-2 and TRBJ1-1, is EAGVAQSPRYKIIEKRQSVAFWCNPISGHATLYWYQQILGQGPKLLIQFQNNGVVDDSQLPKDRFSAERLKGVDSTLKIQPAKLEDSAVYLCASSTHRQGPKNTEAFFGQGTRLTVV.

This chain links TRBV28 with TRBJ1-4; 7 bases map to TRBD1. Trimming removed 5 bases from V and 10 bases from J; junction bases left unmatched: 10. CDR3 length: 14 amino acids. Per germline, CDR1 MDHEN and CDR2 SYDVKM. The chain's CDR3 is CASSPTGLSGKLFF. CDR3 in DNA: TGTGCCAGCAGTCCGACAGGGCTCAGCGGAAAACTGTTTTTT.